Listed below are T cell receptor beta chains from one sample, sequenced in a study of T cell repertoires in cytomegalovirus infection. TCRdb itself ran the reads through MiXCR, one entry per CDR3 protein. The repertoire holds about 920,000 distinct CDR3 sequences, with less than 35% as singletons. These TCRs are of unknown antigen specificity. Sequenced here: cultured CD8+ T cells from PBMCs, sampled from culture after CMV antigen stimulation. Receptor source: a human donor in good health (CMV status not recorded). Some clones in this sample may be carry-over from other donors' samples. Both conserved end residues are part of each CDR3. Fields, in order: CDR3 DNA, CDR3 protein, V gene, J gene, clone size, D gene, CDR3 length. D genes are given only for firm matches. Size is stated for part of the rows, as once, few or many counts, or as a class when the clone is expanded.

TGTGCCAGCAGTTGGGGCCCTTATGGTAGGGTCGACGAGCAGTACTTC	CASSWGPYGRVDEQYF	TRBV28	TRBJ2-7	many	-	16
TGTGCCAGCAGTTTGCCTAGCGGCGATACGCAGTATTTT	CASSLPSGDTQYF	TRBV28	TRBJ2-3	-	TRBD2	13
TGTGCCAGCAGCTTAGAAAGCGGGGTAATTTATTGGGAGACCCAGTACTTC	CASSLESGVIYWETQYF	TRBV7-2	TRBJ2-5	many	TRBD2	17
TGCGCCAGCAGCCAAGATGGGGCTGAGGACAGACAAGAGACCCAGTACTTC	CASSQDGAEDRQETQYF	TRBV4-1	TRBJ2-5	-	-	17
TGTGCCAGCGCAAACGGAGGGACCTACAATGAGCAGTTCTTC	CASANGGTYNEQFF	TRBV27	TRBJ2-1	few	-	14
TGTGCCAGTAGTGAGCGGGGGATATACAATGAGCAGTTCTTC	CASSERGIYNEQFF	TRBV19	TRBJ2-1	few	TRBD2	14
TGCAGCGTTACTAGTCACGGCAATGAGCAGTTCTTC	CSVTSHGNEQFF	TRBV29-1	TRBJ2-1	-	-	12
TGTGCTAGTGGTTTGGTAATAGCGGGAGCCACCGGGGAGCTGTTTTTT	CASGLVIAGATGELFF	TRBV12-5	TRBJ2-2	-	TRBD2	16
TGTGCCATCGATCCCCCTTCGAACACTGAAGCTTTCTTT	CAIDPPSNTEAFF	TRBV7-9	TRBJ1-1	-	-	13
TGTGCCATCAGTGAGGGGTCGAATGAAAAACTGTTTTTT	CAISEGSNEKLFF	TRBV10-3	TRBJ1-4	-	-	13
TGTGCCAGCAGCTTGGCCCTAAACCCAAACGATGAGCAGTTCTTC	CASSLALNPNDEQFF	TRBV5-4	TRBJ2-1	-	-	15
TGCAGTGCTGGCTTAGGTGACGAGCAGTACTTC	CSAGLGDEQYF	TRBV20-1	TRBJ2-7	-	-	11
TGTGCCAGTAGTATTGTAGGAGGGAAGAGTCAGCCCCAGCATTTT	CASSIVGGKSQPQHF	TRBV19	TRBJ1-5	few	-	15
TGCGCCAGCAGCCCCGGGGACGTAAAAAACACTGAAGCTTTCTTT	CASSPGDVKNTEAFF	TRBV5-1	TRBJ1-1	-	-	15
TGCAGTGGCAAGGGACAGAATTCTCGGACGCAGTATTTT	CSGKGQNSRTQYF	TRBV20-1	TRBJ2-3	few	TRBD1	13
TGTGCCAGCAGTGAAGGGCGTGGGGCCGACAATGAGCAGTTCTTC	CASSEGRGADNEQFF	TRBV6-1	TRBJ2-1	-	-	15
TGTGCCAGCAGTTGGGGACAGGGGAATAATGAGCAGTTCTTC	CASSWGQGNNEQFF	TRBV6-5	TRBJ2-1	-	TRBD1	14
TGCGCCAGTGGACAGGCAGAGACCCAGTACTTC	CASGQAETQYF	TRBV4-1	TRBJ2-5	few	TRBD1	11
TGTGCCAGCAACTTAGGGGGGGCCACTGAAGCTTTCTTT	CASNLGGATEAFF	TRBV7-9	TRBJ1-1	-	-	13
TGTGCCAGCAAGGGCGGTAGCAATCAGCCCCAGCATTTT	CASKGGSNQPQHF	TRBV7-6	TRBJ1-5	few	-	13
TGTGCCAGCAGTTGGACAGGGTCGAACACCGGGGAGCTGTTTTTT	CASSWTGSNTGELFF	TRBV12-3/TRBV12-4	TRBJ2-2	few	TRBD1	15
TGTGCCATCAGTGCCCGGGTTAACTATGGCTACACCTTC	CAISARVNYGYTF	TRBV10-3	TRBJ1-2	many	-	13